The 24 T cell receptor beta chains in this list originate from one sample, sequenced in a study of regulatory T cells in long-lasting Graves disease (dated by TCRdb to the early 2020s). The intended sense of this specimen's time point label: newly diagnosed GD, antithyroid drugs for less than 3 months. RNA was extracted from PBMCs in TRIzol for both TCR sequencing and RNA sequencing. The library relied on multiplex PCR. TCRdb shows the sequencer as Illumina HiSeq 4000. TCR beta libraries were built with iRepertoire HTBI primers and Arm-PCR amplification of CDR3 regions. The raw public reads went through TCRdb reprocessing: fastp at Q25, MiXCR clone calling, in-frame beta chains kept. One record per CDR3 amino acid sequence lists the most common genes and DNA. This sample has approximately 440,000 distinct CDR3 sequences in its table, and 16% of those were observed once. Together, the top ten hold 9% to 15% of the sample.

The sample was also linked to a second study, of T cells in Graves' hyperthyroidism and ophthalmopathy.

This material consisted of peripheral blood mononuclear cells (PBMCs), taken at new diagnosis, from a patient treated with antithyroid drugs. The receptors derive from a man aged 40-50 years with Graves disease. Donor details come from another sample of the same person, matched by shared clones.

This clonotype has more than one count but fewer than ten. The chain carries TRBV27 and TRBJ2-7; D gene uncertain. V was pared by 6 bases and J by 2 bases, with 11 bases between. The CDR3 is 13 residues long. In germline, CDR1 is MNHEY, CDR2 SMNVEV (reference sequence). The CDR3 protein is CASSSKLAYEQYF. CDR3 DNA sequence: TGTGCCAGCAGCTCGAAGCTAGCCTACGAGCAGTACTTC.

The sample holds many counts of this clonotype. V is TRBV28 and J is TRBJ2-1; the D gene is possibly TRBD1 (5 bases). V was clipped by 7 bases and J by 5 bases, with 12 bases between them. Germline loops: CDR1 MDHEN, CDR2 SYDVKM. This CDR3 spans 13 amino acids. As DNA, the CDR3 is TGTGCCAGCAAGGGGTTACCTAACAATGAGCAGTTCTTC. It encodes CASKGLPNNEQFF.

This clonotype was counted at least ten times. The rearrangement joins TRBV6-5 to TRBJ2-1, with 10 bases matching TRBD2. CDR3 length equals 15 residues. From germline, CDR1 is MNHEY and CDR2 SVGAGI. V was pared by 2 bases and J by 6 bases, with 4 bases of the junction left unmatched. CDR3 DNA sequence: TGTGCCAGCAGTTACGGCAGCGGGAGGGGCAATGAGCAGTTCTTC. This gives the protein CASSYGSGRGNEQFF.

In its sample, this clonotype was seen many times. The rearrangement links TRBV28 to TRBJ2-7; no clear D gene. Germline-derived CDR1 and CDR2 are MDHEN and SYDVKM. The length of the CDR3 is 13 residues. Trimming left V 3 bases short and J 5 bases short, with 11 bases between. The CDR3 DNA reads TGTGCCAGCAGTTTTGCTAGTAACCACGAGCAGTACTTC. Amino acids: CASSFASNHEQYF.

This clonotype appeared a few times. The V and J genes are TRBV12-5 and TRBJ2-7; D not resolved. There are 17 residues in the CDR3. From germline, CDR1 is LGHNT and CDR2 FRNRAP. Trimming took 1 base from V and 0 from J, leaving 16 bases between them. The CDR3 nucleotides are TGTGCTAGTGGTTTGGCTGTCGGGTACAGCCTCTCCTACGAGCAGTACTTC. The encoded protein is CASGLAVGYSLSYEQYF.

V and J are TRBV30 and TRBJ2-5; TRBD2 matches at 12 bases. The CDR3 has 15 residues. V was clipped by 0 bases and J by 4 bases; unmatched bases: 3. Germline V CDR1 and CDR2: GTSNPN, SVGIG (reference sequence). The CDR3 bases are TGTGCCTGGAGTGTAACTAGCGGGAGGCGAGAGACCCAGTACTTC. Amino acid sequence: CAWSVTSGRRETQYF.

This clonotype came up many times. The gene calls are TRBV6-1 and TRBJ2-7, with D uncertain. Germline CDR1 reads MNHNS; CDR2 reads SASEGT. The CDR3 runs to 15 residues. Trimming left V 2 bases short and J 1 base short, with 12 bases between. The CDR3 reads CASSELGGWSYEQYF. The CDR3 nucleotides are TGTGCCAGCAGTGAACTGGGCGGTTGGTCCTACGAGCAGTACTTC.

This clonotype occurred many times. This chain joins TRBV2 and TRBJ2-5; 9 bases map to TRBD2. The ends lost 6 bases at V and 0 bases at J; junction bases unmatched: 5. CDR3 length: 15 residues. CDR1 is SNHLY and CDR2 is FYNNEI in the germline V gene. CDR3: CASSALAGNQETQYF. CDR3 coding DNA: TGTGCCAGCAGCGCACTAGCGGGTAACCAAGAGACCCAGTACTTC.

A remark on this clonotype: This may come from a read error, since a much larger clone is one base off. CDR3 DNA sequence: TGCAGTGCACGGGACGGGAGAAAAACTAACTATGGCTACACCTTC. Protein product: CSARDGRKTNYGYTF. The chain has TRBV20-1 and TRBJ1-2, with a tentative D call TRBD1 (5 bases). Germline CDR1 is DFQATT and CDR2 is SNEGSKA (reference sequence). V dropped 6 bases and J dropped 0 bases, with 17 bases sitting between them. The CDR3 totals 15 residues.

This clonotype was seen ten or more times. The chain couples TRBV9 to TRBJ2-5; a possible D gene is TRBD2 (7 bases). V lost 4 bases, J lost 5 bases, and 18 bases lay in between. Germline values: CDR1 SGDLS, CDR2 YYNGEE. The length of the CDR3 is 15 residues. Written as DNA, the CDR3 is TGTGCCAGCAGCACAAGAGGGGGGGTTCTGGAGACCCAGTACTTC. Protein product: CASSTRGGVLETQYF.

This clonotype has a count of ten or more. This chain connects TRBV30 to TRBJ1-1; no reliable D call. V shed 4 bases and J shed 5 bases, with 14 bases lying between them. The CDR3 runs to 13 residues. The V gene's germline CDR1 is GTSNPN and CDR2 SVGIG (reference sequence). CDR3: CAWNSRGGTEAFF. In DNA, the CDR3 is TGTGCCTGGAACAGTAGAGGAGGGACTGAAGCTTTCTTT.

This clonotype came up many times. The J gene is TRBJ2-1, the V gene TRBV12-3 or TRBV12-4, with 12 bases that match TRBD2. There are 15 residues in the CDR3. J lost 5 bases, V lost 6 bases, and 5 bases had no gene match. In DNA form, the CDR3 reads TGTGCCAGCAGCAGACTAGCGGGAGCCAACAATGAGCAGTTCTTC. Translation: CASSRLAGANNEQFF.

This clonotype was seen many times. This rearrangement joins TRBV12-3 or TRBV12-4 to TRBJ1-5, with TRBD1 matching over 9 bases. This CDR3 spans 15 amino acids. Losses at the gene ends were 5 bases for V and 6 bases for J; bases not matched to a gene: 8. CDR3 residues: CASSPGTGWGQPQHF. As DNA, the CDR3 is TGTGCCAGCAGTCCAGGGACAGGGTGGGGTCAGCCCCAGCATTTT.

In its sample, this clonotype was seen many times. The chain combines TRBV13 with TRBJ2-5; D ambiguous. The ends were cut back, 1 base at V and 5 bases at J, with 11 bases in the middle. Germline V lookup: CDR1 PRHDT, CDR2 FYEKMQ (reference sequence). The CDR3 spans 14 residues. CDR3: CASSLEARLETQYF. CDR3 nucleotide sequence: TGTGCCAGCAGCTTAGAGGCTCGATTGGAGACCCAGTACTTC.

The CDR3 loop reads CASSLRGGDGSYEQYF. The CDR3 nucleotides read TGTGCCAGCAGCTTAAGAGGGGGAGACGGTTCCTACGAGCAGTACTTC. The chain employs TRBV7-3 and TRBJ2-7, with D perhaps TRBD1 (6 bases). The germline V gene encodes CDR1 SGHTA and CDR2 FQGTGA. V was trimmed by 1 base and J by 1 base, leaving 14 bases between them. The length of the CDR3 is 16 residues.

This clonotype was seen only a few times. The V and J genes are TRBV6-1 and TRBJ2-7; no firm D call. Trimming stripped 5 bases from V and 1 base from J, with 12 bases between. The CDR3 has 14 residues. Germline CDR1 is MNHNS and CDR2 is SASEGT. CDR3 DNA sequence: TGTGCCAGCAGTCAGGACGGATTGTCCTACGAGCAGTACTTC. Protein: CASSQDGLSYEQYF.

In this sample, this clonotype turned up many times. V and J are TRBV11-2 and TRBJ1-3; no reliable D call. CDR3 length equals 13 residues. Trimming took 8 bases from V and 4 from J, leaving 12 bases between them. Germline CDR1 reads SGHAT; CDR2 reads FQNNGV. The CDR3 region has the DNA TGTGCCAGCGCGTGGCCCGGGGGAAACACCATATATTTT. Translated, it gives CASAWPGGNTIYF.

This chain joins TRBV6-2 or TRBV6-3 and TRBJ2-3; possibly TRBD1 for D (6 bases). Germline CDR1 is MNHEY and CDR2 is SVGEGT. This CDR3 is built from 14 residues. Trimming removed 8 bases from V and 4 bases from J, with 16 bases in between. The CDR3 sequence: CASRDIIGADTQYF. CDR3 nucleotides: TGTGCCAGCCGGGACATAATAGGAGCAGATACGCAGTATTTT.

This clonotype came up a few times. The rearrangement links TRBV6-1 to TRBJ2-2, with 9 positions matching TRBD1. Per the germline V gene, CDR1 is MNHNS and CDR2 is SASEGT. This CDR3 comprises 17 residues. Trimming removed 6 bases from V and 2 bases from J; junction bases left unmatched: 10. CDR3: CASRGLQGARNTGELFF. The CDR3 DNA sequence: TGTGCCAGCAGGGGGTTACAGGGGGCGCGCAACACCGGGGAGCTGTTTTTT.

The V gene is TRBV10-3, the J gene TRBJ2-5; TRBD1 aligns across 8 bases. This CDR3 comprises 15 residues. Germline loops: CDR1 ENHRY, CDR2 SYGVKD. J gave up 5 bases and V 2 bases, and 7 bases lay outside the gene matches. This chain's CDR3 is CAISEGQGGRETQYF. CDR3 coding DNA: TGTGCCATCAGTGAGGGACAGGGCGGCCGGGAGACCCAGTACTTC.

This clonotype appeared a few times. The chain carries TRBV7-2 and TRBJ2-2, with D unclear. This CDR3 is 14 amino acids long. Germline V CDR1 and CDR2: SGHTA, FQGNSA. With 2 bases removed from V and 8 bases from J, the gap between germline ends came to 12 bases. CDR3 coding DNA: TGTGCCAGCAGCTTAAGCCAATGGGGTGGGGAGCTGTTTTTT. It encodes CASSLSQWGGELFF. The full variable domain, in which reference TRBV7-2 and TRBJ2-2 provide the parts outside the CDR3, is GAGVSQSPSNKVTEKGKDVELRCDPISGHTALYWYRQSLGQGLEFLIYFQGNSAPDKSGLPSDRFSAERTGGSVSTLTIQRTQQEDSAVYLCASSLSQWGGELFFGEGSRLTVL.

The chain employs TRBV29-1 and TRBJ2-1; 10 bases agree with TRBD1. Germline loops: CDR1 SQVTM, CDR2 ANQGSEA. This CDR3 spans 16 amino acids. Unmatched junction bases numbered 4, after V lost 0 bases and J lost 2 bases. CDR3 DNA sequence: TGCAGCGTTGAAGAGGGACAGGGGAGGACCTACAATGAGCAGTTCTTC. The encoded protein is CSVEEGQGRTYNEQFF.

Concerning this clonotype itself: A much larger clone lies a single base off, so this may be a read error. Likely a read error: the CDR3 ends without its conserved phenylalanine or tryptophan. The rearrangement links TRBV27 to TRBJ2-3; D is tentatively TRBD1 or TRBD2 (6 bases each). Trimming took off 7 bases at V and 2 bases at J, with 16 bases between the two ends. Looked up from germline, CDR1 is MNHEY and CDR2 is SMNVEV (reference sequence). The CDR3 runs 15 residues. CDR3 loop: CASMDPRGLTDTQYS. The CDR3 region has the DNA TGTGCCAGCATGGACCCCAGGGGACTCACAGATACGCAGTATTCT.

This chain links TRBV19 with TRBJ2-5; 10 nucleotides align to TRBD1. In germline, CDR1 is LNHDA, CDR2 SQIVND (reference sequence). Trimming removed 4 bases from V and 6 bases from J; junction bases left unmatched: 5. CDR3 length equals 14 residues. The CDR3 region is CASSNRDRGQTQYF. CDR3 bases: TGTGCCAGTAGTAACCGGGACAGGGGACAGACCCAGTACTTC.